This TCR beta chain was obtained from a study of blood T cell repertoires in COVID-19. Study-level background: Sites in the United States, Italy and Spain provided acute and convalescent COVID-19 samples. The analysed material was cDNA or gDNA that came from T cells, B-cell-depleted T cells, or PBMCs.

The CDR3 has 15 residues. Germline values: CDR1 SGHNT, CDR2 YENEEA. The V and J ends lost 4 bases and 12 bases, in that order; junction bases with no gene match: 13. In the source study's methods: Scientists estimated how many nucleated cells there were by amplifying reference gene primers. TCRdb keeps only in-frame clones here, not all; method: immunoSEQ multiplex PCR. V, J and clone size are taken as reported in that table, and D and trimming were inferred from the DNA itself. Found here are tens of thousands of clones, 65% to 90% of them singletons; the top ten hold roughly 11%. This rearrangement joins TRBV11-3 to TRBJ2-1; 9 nucleotides line up with TRBD1. The sample consisted of peripheral blood. The TCR sequence derives from a man between 65 and 85 years old with active or convalescent COVID-19. CDR3: CASSYGGQGTQRQFF. Written as DNA, the CDR3 is TGTGCCAGCAGCTACGGCGGACAGGGGACTCAAAGGCAGTTCTTC.